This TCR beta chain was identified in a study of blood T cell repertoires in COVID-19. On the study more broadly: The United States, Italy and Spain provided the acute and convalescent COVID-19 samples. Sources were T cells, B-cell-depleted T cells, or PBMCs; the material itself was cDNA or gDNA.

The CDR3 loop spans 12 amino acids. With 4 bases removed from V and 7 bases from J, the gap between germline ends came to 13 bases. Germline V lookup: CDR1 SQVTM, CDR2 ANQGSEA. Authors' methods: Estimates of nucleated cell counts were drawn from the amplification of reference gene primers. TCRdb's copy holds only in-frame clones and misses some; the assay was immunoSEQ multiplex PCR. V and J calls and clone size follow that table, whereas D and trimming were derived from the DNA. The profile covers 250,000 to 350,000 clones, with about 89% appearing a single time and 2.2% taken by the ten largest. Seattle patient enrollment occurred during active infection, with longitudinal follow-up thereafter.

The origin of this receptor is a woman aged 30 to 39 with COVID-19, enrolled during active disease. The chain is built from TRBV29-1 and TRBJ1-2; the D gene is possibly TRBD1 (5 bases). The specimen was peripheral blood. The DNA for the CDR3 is TGCAGCGTTGCAGGGTTGAGGATTGGCTACACCTTC. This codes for CSVAGLRIGYTF. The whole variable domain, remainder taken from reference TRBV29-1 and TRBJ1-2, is SAVISQKPSRDICQRGTSLTIQCQVDSQVTMMFWYRQQPGQSLTLIATANQGSEATYESGFVIDKFPISRPNLTFSTLTVSNMSPEDSSIYLCSVAGLRIGYTFGSGTRLTVV.